The rows below give T cell receptor beta chains drawn from one sample of a study of T cells after yellow fever vaccination. In TCRdb, the 5' RACE reads were re-called with MiXCR into one record per CDR3 protein. The sample records roughly 170,000 distinct CDR3 sequences, roughly 6.2% being singletons. The source material was CD4+ T cells sorted from PBMCs, sampled on the day of the first yellow fever vaccination. These TCRs come from a man aged 18 to 29 who received the YFV17D yellow fever vaccine. Both conserved end residues are part of each CDR3. A D gene is named only where the DNA matches it firmly. Only part of the rows carry a size: once, few, many, or a class if the clone is expanded.

v_gene,abundance,j_gene,d_gene,CDR3nt,CDR3aa
TRBV4-2,many,TRBJ2-5,.,TGTGCCAGCAGCCAAGGGGTGCGGGGCCAAGAGACCCAGTACTTC,CASSQGVRGQETQYF
TRBV20-1,.,TRBJ1-5,.,TGCAGTGCTAGAGATCTGGGCGGATTTAGCAATCAGCCCCAGCATTTT,CSARDLGGFSNQPQHF
TRBV5-1,many,TRBJ1-1,.,TGCGCCAGCAGCTTTGGCCCCCGGGGGGGCGATACTGAAGCTTTCTTT,CASSFGPRGGDTEAFF
TRBV20-1,.,TRBJ2-3,TRBD2,TGCAGTGCTAGAGATCTTCGACTAGCGGGGAGCACAGATACGCAGTATTTT,CSARDLRLAGSTDTQYF
TRBV5-4,.,TRBJ1-4,.,TGTGCCAGCAGCCCCCAGGGGCAGGCTAATGAAAAACTGTTTTTT,CASSPQGQANEKLFF
TRBV6-1,.,TRBJ2-3,.,TGTGCCAGCAGTGAACTGGGGGCCGGTAGCACAGATACGCAGTATTTT,CASSELGAGSTDTQYF
TRBV4-3,many,TRBJ2-1,.,TGCGCCAGCAGCCCTAGAGGGACTTCTAAGCAGCATGAGCAGTTCTTC,CASSPRGTSKQHEQFF
TRBV2,few,TRBJ2-1,.,TGTGCCAGCACCCGCCGGGCTAGCTCCTACAATGAGCAGTTCTTC,CASTRRASSYNEQFF
TRBV25-1,many,TRBJ2-2,.,TGTGCCAGCAGTGAAATCCGGGGGATTAACACCGGGGAGCTGTTTTTT,CASSEIRGINTGELFF
TRBV6-5,few,TRBJ2-1,.,TGTGCCAGCAGTTACTCGGATGAGCAGTTCTTC,CASSYSDEQFF
TRBV16,.,TRBJ1-4,.,TGTGCCAGCAGCCCTTACCTCGGGGAAAGCGAAAAACTGTTTTTT,CASSPYLGESEKLFF
TRBV9,few,TRBJ2-5,.,TGTGCCAGCAGCCGGGCTCCTCAAGAGACCCAGTACTTC,CASSRAPQETQYF
TRBV2,.,TRBJ2-2,.,TGTGCCAGCATTTGGGCAGCCGGGGAGCTGTTTTTT,CASIWAAGELFF
TRBV6-1,many,TRBJ2-1,.,TGTGCCGCCAAGCCCGATCTCAACTACAATGAGCAGTTCTTC,CAAKPDLNYNEQFF
TRBV5-1,many,TRBJ2-5,.,TGCGCCAGCCAGTGGGTAGGACGGCTCCAAGAGACCCAGTACTTC,CASQWVGRLQETQYF
TRBV12-3/TRBV12-4,many,TRBJ1-5,.,TGTGCCAGCACCCTGCCCCCCCAGCCCCAGCATTTT,CASTLPPQPQHF
TRBV11-2,many,TRBJ2-2,TRBD1,TGTGCCAGCAGGGCAGGGGGCCGAACCGGGGAGCTGTTTTTT,CASRAGGRTGELFF
TRBV15,few,TRBJ2-2,.,TGTGCCACCGGCAGAGATAAACAGGGCACGAACACCGGGGAGCTGTTTTTT,CATGRDKQGTNTGELFF
TRBV5-6,.,TRBJ2-1,.,TGTGCCAGCAGCTTTTTGGGAAATAACAATGAGCAGTTCTTC,CASSFLGNNNEQFF
TRBV14,.,TRBJ1-2,TRBD1,TGTGCCAGCAGCCGCAGACAGGGGAACTATGGCTACACCTTC,CASSRRQGNYGYTF
TRBV18,few,TRBJ1-3,TRBD1,TGTGCCAGCTCACCACCCCCGGGACAGGGGGATTCTGGAAACACCATATATTTT,CASSPPPGQGDSGNTIYF
TRBV9,few,TRBJ1-3,TRBD1,TGTGCCAGCAGCGCCGCCCGGGACAGGGATCGCCCCATATATTTT,CASSAARDRDRPIYF
TRBV12-5,many,TRBJ1-1,TRBD1,TGTGCTAGTGGTTTGCAGGGGGCCATGACTGAAGCTTTCTTT,CASGLQGAMTEAFF
TRBV28,many,TRBJ2-5,TRBD1,TGTGCCAGCAGCCGCGGACAGGGCCCAGAGACCCAGTACTTC,CASSRGQGPETQYF
TRBV12-3/TRBV12-4,.,TRBJ1-3,.,TGTGCCAGCAGTCCCAGGGGATGGGGAAACACCATATATTTT,CASSPRGWGNTIYF
TRBV10-3,.,TRBJ2-3,.,TGTGCCACCCTCTTTGGGGGAGCAGATACGCAGTATTTT,CATLFGGADTQYF
TRBV9,few,TRBJ2-5,TRBD2,TGTGCCAGCAGCGGCGGACTAGCGGGGGGCCTCCAAGAGACCCAGTACTTC,CASSGGLAGGLQETQYF
TRBV20-1,many,TRBJ2-7,TRBD2,TGCAGTGCTCTCGCCCGACTAGCGGGGGACTACGAGCAGTACTTC,CSALARLAGDYEQYF
TRBV15,many,TRBJ1-6,TRBD1,TGTGCCACCAGCAGAGGGACAGGGGGTTGGAATTCACCCCTCCACTTT,CATSRGTGGWNSPLHF
TRBV6-5,few,TRBJ2-5,.,TGTGCCAGCAGTTATCAGGGGATGCTGGCAGGGGAGACCCAGTACTTC,CASSYQGMLAGETQYF
TRBV12-3/TRBV12-4,many,TRBJ2-7,.,TGTGCCAGCAGTCCACGGCGGTCCTACGAGCAGTACTTC,CASSPRRSYEQYF
TRBV12-3/TRBV12-4,many,TRBJ1-2,TRBD1,TGTGCCAGCAGCCAGACAGGGACTAACTATGGCTACACCTTC,CASSQTGTNYGYTF
TRBV12-3/TRBV12-4,.,TRBJ1-1,TRBD1,TGTGCCAGCAGTTCGGACAGGGTGCCGGCTTTCTTT,CASSSDRVPAFF
TRBV7-2,many,TRBJ2-1,.,TGTGCCAGCAGCTTTCCCTACAATGAGCAGTTCTTC,CASSFPYNEQFF
TRBV5-1,few,TRBJ2-4,.,TGCGCCAGCAGCTTGGGGGGTACGGGCAACATTCAGTACTTC,CASSLGGTGNIQYF
TRBV28,.,TRBJ1-1,.,TGTGCCAGCCTCACCTTAGGCAACACTGAAGCTTTCTTT,CASLTLGNTEAFF
TRBV20-1,many,TRBJ1-4,.,TGCAGTGCTAGAGAGGCACAGGGTAATGAAAAACTGTTTTTT,CSAREAQGNEKLFF
TRBV20-1,many,TRBJ1-1,.,TGCAGTAGCCGCGACTTGAACGCTGAAGCTTTCTTT,CSSRDLNAEAFF
TRBV20-1,.,TRBJ1-5,TRBD1,TGCAGTGCTCCTACGGCCGGACAGGGTGGTCATCAGCCCCAGCATTTT,CSAPTAGQGGHQPQHF
TRBV9,many,TRBJ1-1,TRBD1,TGTGCCAGCAGCCCCCGGGACAGGGGGTACGCTGAAGCTTTCTTT,CASSPRDRGYAEAFF
TRBV7-9,many,TRBJ2-7,.,TGTGCCAGCAGCTCGGGACGGAGCCTTGAGCAGTACTTC,CASSSGRSLEQYF
TRBV6-2/TRBV6-3,few,TRBJ1-1,.,TGTGCCAGTCCCGCGGGGTATAACACTGAAGCTTTCTTT,CASPAGYNTEAFF
TRBV5-1,few,TRBJ1-1,TRBD1,TGCGCCAGCAGCCCGGACAGGGGATTCACGAACACTGAAGCTTTCTTT,CASSPDRGFTNTEAFF
TRBV27,.,TRBJ1-6,.,TGTGCCAGCAGTCCGTCTCGGGGTGGAAATTCACCCCTCCACTTT,CASSPSRGGNSPLHF
TRBV28,.,TRBJ1-5,TRBD1,TGTGCCAGCAGCTCCATCCGACAGGGCCGACAGCCCCAGCATTTT,CASSSIRQGRQPQHF
TRBV7-3,many,TRBJ2-1,.,TGTGCCAGCAGCTTAGGGGGGTCGAGCTCCTACAATGAGCAGTTCTTC,CASSLGGSSSYNEQFF
TRBV19,.,TRBJ2-2,TRBD2,TGTGCCAGTAGTAGTCAGCGGGGGGTCGGGGAGCTGTTTTTT,CASSSQRGVGELFF
TRBV21-1,many,TRBJ2-5,.,TGTGCCAGCAGCAAAGGAAAAGGGCCCCGGGACAGGTACCAAGAGACCCAGTACTTC,CASSKGKGPRDRYQETQYF
TRBV7-2,many,TRBJ2-1,.,TGTGCCAGCAGCTTAGAACTAGCCCCCTACAATGAGCAGTTCTTC,CASSLELAPYNEQFF
TRBV2,.,TRBJ2-4,.,TGTGCCAGCTTGGTAGCCAAAAACATTCAGTACTTC,CASLVAKNIQYF
TRBV18,many,TRBJ2-6,.,TGTGCCAGCTCGCTACAGGGCTCTGGGGCCAACGTCCTGACTTTC,CASSLQGSGANVLTF
TRBV14,many,TRBJ2-3,.,TGTGCCAGCAGCCATACAGGAGCAGATACGCAGTATTTT,CASSHTGADTQYF
TRBV7-2,.,TRBJ2-1,TRBD1,TGTGCCAGCAGCTCGACAGGGAGCTCCTACAATGAGCAGTTCTTC,CASSSTGSSYNEQFF
TRBV20-1,few,TRBJ1-5,.,TGCAGTGCTATGACGGGAAATCAGCCCCAGCATTTT,CSAMTGNQPQHF
TRBV5-4,.,TRBJ2-4,TRBD1,TGTGCCAGCACGAGGGGGGGCGGACAGGGGGACTTCCTCTTC,CASTRGGGQGDFLF
TRBV5-1,few,TRBJ2-7,TRBD1,TGCGCCAGCAGCGTATGGAAGGGACAGGGAACCTACGAGCAGTACTTC,CASSVWKGQGTYEQYF